This T cell receptor (beta chain) was observed in a study of control samples from healthy donors and cancer patients. CDR1 is SGHTA, CDR2 FQGTGA, per germline. Trimming pared 3 bases from V and 2 bases from J, leaving 6 bases between. The CDR3 spans 13 residues. Only in-frame clones appear in the TCRdb table, and some are missing; sequencing was by immunoSEQ multiplex PCR. In the table there are roughly 370,000 clones, 80% to 95% of which are singletons. Material for sequencing was PBMCs. This sequence joins TRBV7-3 and TRBJ2-3; D remains ambiguous. This clonotype originated in a man aged 40-49 years with head and neck cancer. The CDR3 loop reads CASSFQITDTQYF. CDR3 nucleotides: TGTGCCAGCAGCTTCCAGATCACAGATACGCAGTATTTT.